This TCR beta chain was observed in a study of blood T cell repertoires in COVID-19. Trimming left V 7 bases short and J 1 base short, with 9 bases between. The CDR3 length is 13 residues. Germline V lookup: CDR1 SGHRS, CDR2 YFSETQ. Measured with immunoSEQ multiplex PCR; TCRdb has only the in-frame clones, and not every one. There are some 200,000 clones in the sample; about 85% occur only once, and 20% to 25% lies in the top ten. As for this clone: The same CDR3 arises from other DNA sequences in this sample as well.

The genes are TRBV5-1 and TRBJ1-5, with D perhaps matching TRBD1 (5 bases). The sequenced material came from peripheral blood. The receptor was isolated from a man in his 60s with active or convalescent COVID-19. This CDR3 is CASSRDSNQPQHF. CDR3 nucleotides: TGCGCCAGCTCGCGGGACAGCAATCAGCCCCAGCATTTT.